This TCR beta chain was sequenced in a study of response to subunit inactivated influenza vaccine. Regarding the study as a whole: There was a suggestion from the authors that each seasonal influenza vaccination recruits few new T cells.

The CDR3 is 14 residues long. V shed 6 bases, J shed 2 bases, and the junction held 3 bases outside the gene matches. CDR1 and CDR2 from the germline V gene are MNHNS and SASEGT. For this clonotype: As yet, its antigen is unknown.

TCRdb used MiXCR to reprocess the RT-PCR reads, holding one entry per CDR3 protein. Of a few hundred thousand distinct CDR3 sequences listed, 7.2% are singletons. The receptor comes from a man between 50 and 75 years old who received an inactivated influenza vaccine. Source: PBMCs from blood, taken around 25 months after vaccination. The V call is TRBV6-1, the J call TRBJ2-7; TRBD2 aligns across 11 bases. CDR3 nucleotide sequence: TGTGCCAGCAGACTAGCGGGGGAAACCTACGAGCAGTACTTC. It translates to CASRLAGETYEQYF.